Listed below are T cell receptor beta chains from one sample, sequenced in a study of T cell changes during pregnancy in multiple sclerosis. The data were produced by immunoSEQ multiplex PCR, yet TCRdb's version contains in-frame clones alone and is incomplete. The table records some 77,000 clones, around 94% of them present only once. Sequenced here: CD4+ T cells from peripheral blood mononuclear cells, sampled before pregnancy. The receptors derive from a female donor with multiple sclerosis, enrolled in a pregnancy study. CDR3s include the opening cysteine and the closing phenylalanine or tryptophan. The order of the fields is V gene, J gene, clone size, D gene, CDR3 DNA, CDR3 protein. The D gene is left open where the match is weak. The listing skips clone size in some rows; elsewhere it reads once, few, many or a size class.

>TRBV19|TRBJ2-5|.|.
TGTGCCAGTAGTAGGAACGGACTAGAGACCCAGTACTTC
CASSRNGLETQYF
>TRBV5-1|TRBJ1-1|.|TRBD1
TGCGCCAGCCGACGACAGGGAGGTATGAACACTGAAGCTTTCTTT
CASRRQGGMNTEAFF
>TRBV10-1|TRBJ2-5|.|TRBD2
TGCGCCAGCAGGAGAATTAGCGGGGGAGTCCTAAAAGAGACCCAGTACTTC
CASRRISGGVLKETQYF
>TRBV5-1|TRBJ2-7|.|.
TGCGCCAGCAGGCTTGAGGTGCCTAGCTCCTACGAGCAGTACTTC
CASRLEVPSSYEQYF
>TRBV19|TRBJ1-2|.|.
TGTGCCAGTAGTATAGATCAACAGGGAGTTGGCTACACCTTC
CASSIDQQGVGYTF
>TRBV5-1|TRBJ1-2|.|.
TGCGCCAGCAGCTTGGCAGGGGAAAACTATGGCTACACCTTC
CASSLAGENYGYTF
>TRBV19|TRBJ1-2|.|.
TGTGCCAGTAGTATAGAACGGGGCTATGGCTACACCTTC
CASSIERGYGYTF
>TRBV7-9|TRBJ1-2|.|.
TGTGCCAGCAGCCCGGACAGCACCTATGGCTACACCTTC
CASSPDSTYGYTF
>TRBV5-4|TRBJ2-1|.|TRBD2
TGTGCCAGCAGCTGGGGGGGACTAGCGCATGAGCAGTTCTTC
CASSWGGLAHEQFF
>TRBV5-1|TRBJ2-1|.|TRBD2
TGCGCCAGCAGCTCCCTCCCCCTAGCGGGAGTGGGCAATGAGCAGTTCTTC
CASSSLPLAGVGNEQFF
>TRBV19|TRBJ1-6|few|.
TGTGCCAGCCAACAGGGTTTCCCACCCCTCCACTTT
CASQQGFPPLHF
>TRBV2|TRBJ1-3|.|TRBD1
TGTGCCAGCAGTGAAGGGACAGGGGGATTCTCTGGAAACACCATATATTTT
CASSEGTGGFSGNTIYF
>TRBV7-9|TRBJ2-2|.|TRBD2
TGTGCCAGCAGCGACCGTGCGGGGGGCCCGAACACCGGGGAGCTGTTTTTT
CASSDRAGGPNTGELFF
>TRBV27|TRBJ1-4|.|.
TGTGCCAGCAGTTTGGGGGCCAGGGTTGATGAAAAACTGTTTTTT
CASSLGARVDEKLFF
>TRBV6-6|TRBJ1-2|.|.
TGTGCCAGCTCGGGGGAGGGGATTCGGTATGGCTACACCTTC
CASSGEGIRYGYTF
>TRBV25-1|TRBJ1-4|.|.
TGTGCCAGCAGTGAATTTGTGTCAGGGGATGAAAAACTGTTTTTT
CASSEFVSGDEKLFF